The clone carrying this TCR beta chain has only a few counts. After removal of 5 bases from V and 5 bases from J, the junction contained 5 bases not matched to a gene. The CDR3 loop spans 13 amino acids. Per the germline V gene, CDR1 is SGHNT and CDR2 is YENEEA. The data stem from a study of blood T cell repertoires in COVID-19. Across the study: Whether acute or convalescent, the COVID-19 samples came from the United States, Italy and Spain. In each case, the material was cDNA or gDNA derived from T cells, B-cell-depleted T cells, or PBMCs.

As originally analysed: Amplification of reference gene primers provided the estimated nucleated cell counts. Sequencing was performed with immunoSEQ multiplex PCR; in TCRdb, only in-frame clones are kept and a portion is missing. That table is the source of V, J and clone size, and D and trimming were worked out from the DNA. Altogether under 55,000 clones are present, under 90% being singletons, with the ten largest covering 2.6%. Sequencing input: peripheral blood. The receptor was derived from a man in his fifties or sixties with acute or convalescent COVID-19. The chain joins TRBV11-3 to TRBJ2-7; TRBD2 matches at 8 bases. CDR3 coding DNA: TGTGCCAGCAGCCCCATCGGGGGGGACGAGCAGTACTTC. The encoded protein is CASSPIGGDEQYF.